The T cell receptor beta chain under discussion was sequenced for a study of identical twins (dated by TCRdb to about 2016). About the investigation overall: The study deep-sequenced TCR alpha and beta repertoires from monozygotic twins, unrelated adults of various ages and cord blood to test whether fetal clonotypes persist. To rule out contamination, replicate twin experiments were performed at different times with different library preparation protocols.

Every donor in the study was a healthy Caucasian. The twin cohort comprised three pairs of female monozygotic twins, all aged roughly 18 to 30 years. Positive isolation kits from Invitrogen were used to isolate the CD4+ and CD8+ T cell populations. Points the paper makes about the study in general: Out-of-frame TCR alpha sequences shared between twins showed an excess of low generation-probability sequences compared with coincidental sharing between unrelated individuals. Invariant T cells such as MAIT and iNKT could partly confound zero-insertion analyses, although diverse VJ usage argued against such confounding for most clonotypes. A weaker excess of twin sharing was found in beta out-of-frame sequences because the signal-to-noise ratio was lowered by fewer shared sequences. Because the same donors could not be followed over many years, the conclusions depended on cross-sectional statistical analysis. Abundant cord blood beta clonotypes carried fewer insertions; young adult naive repertoires showed a weaker similar trend, while memory repertoires showed none. Out-of-frame TCR alpha sharing in monozygotic twins was systematically underestimated by recombination models, whereas sharing between unrelated individuals was in agreement with the recombination models.

Libraries came from 5' RACE. Sequencer: Illumina HiSeq 2000. A universal primer binding site was introduced by template switching, and a unique molecular identifier was present in the final cDNA, enabling accurate counting of TCR cDNA molecules. Specific primers in the conserved constant-segment region were used to synthesize first-strand cDNA for the TCR alpha and beta chains. To control for contamination, every cDNA library was double barcoded, receiving both a SMART-Mk sample barcode and Illumina barcodes. TruSeq adapter sequences and Illumina sample barcodes were added in two successive PCR steps. Sequencing of the TCR alpha and beta cDNA libraries was done on the Illumina HiSeq platform using custom primers. On the study's bioinformatics: Unique molecular identifiers were extracted from raw reads with MiGEC, and CDR3 positions were determined with MiXCR. Recombination models were inferred per individual with the repgenHMM and IGoR tools using an EM algorithm. Shared clonotypes were analyzed with the tcR package in R, and sharing was normalized by the product of cloneset sizes. To study raw recombination free of thymic and clonal selection effects, out-of-frame nonproductive sequences were analyzed. TCRdb trimmed the raw reads at Q25, called clones with MiXCR and kept productive beta chains. Merged by CDR3 protein, the rows form single entries marked with the most common genes and DNA. TCRdb's processing, not the authors' own work, is the source of the V and J calls. Within this sample are a few hundred thousand distinct CDR3 sequences, with about 8.3% of them counted one time only. Of the sample, roughly 3% is held by the ten largest clones.

This clonotype has a handful of counts. Its antigen has not been determined. One base away there is no much larger clone; base qualities are not given. There are 13 amino acids in the CDR3, from cysteine to phenylalanine inclusive. Here the CDR3 DNA is all that survives: 39 bases in frame from base 1. V was cut back by 0 bases and J by 3 bases, leaving a gap of 6 bases between them. CDR1 and CDR2 are drawn from the germline V gene (reference sequence): SGHKS, YYEKEE. The same data also contributed to another study, on yellow fever vaccine responses in identical twins. The other study reports the following: According to the authors, the vaccine-induced T cell response in identical twins seemed to be partly convergent and partly specific to each individual. In the study, vaccine-responding T cell clones were precisely tracked in identical twins.

Sample: CD8+ T cells sorted from blood. The chain couples TRBV5-5 to TRBJ1-1, with the D gene not confidently named. This TCR came from a woman under 30 in good health. The nucleotide sequence reads TGTGCCAGCAGCTTGGCCCGGGACACTGAAGCTTTCTTT. Translation gives CASSLARDTEAFF.